The 3 T cell receptor beta chains given below trace back to one sample, sequenced in a study of T-cell memory formation after mild COVID-19. Via MiXCR, TCRdb re-called the 5' RACE reads, giving one row per CDR3 protein. The repertoire has about 430,000 distinct CDR3 sequences, over 15% of them found once; the top ten carry roughly 21%. The sample was PBMCs or a T cell subset sorted from them (not recorded which). The receptors derive from a man aged 18-30 years who had mild COVID-19 (a few samples of this study predate the infection). Cell type and time point are not known.

CDR3 residues: CSARLAGDGEQYV. The CDR3 DNA is TGCAGCGCCAGACTAGCGGGGGACGGCGAGCAGTACGTC. V usage is TRBV29-1 and J usage is TRBJ2-7; the match to TRBD2 covers 12 bases. The CDR3 is 13 residues long. V shed 7 bases, J shed 6 bases, and the junction held 7 bases outside the gene matches. CDR1 is SQVTM and CDR2 is ANQGSEA in the germline V gene.

This chain links TRBV18 with TRBJ2-3; D unclear. The CDR3 has 13 amino acids. V lost 2 bases and J lost 1, with 4 bases in between. Germline values: CDR1 KGHSH, CDR2 LQKENI. In nucleotides, the CDR3 is TGTGCCAGCTCACCAGTTGGCACAGATACGCAGTATTTT. Translation: CASSPVGTDTQYF.

This clonotype was found a few times. V is TRBV18 and J is TRBJ2-1, with D perhaps matching TRBD2 (6 bases). The CDR3 totals 21 residues. The V end was cut by 0 bases, the J end by 4 bases, with 28 bases between. Germline loops: CDR1 KGHSH, CDR2 LQKENI. CDR3 in amino acids: CASSPPPGGNEKWGVYNEQFF. The CDR3 nucleotides are TGTGCCAGCTCACCACCCCCTGGGGGAAATGAGAAATGGGGGGTTTACAATGAGCAGTTCTTC.